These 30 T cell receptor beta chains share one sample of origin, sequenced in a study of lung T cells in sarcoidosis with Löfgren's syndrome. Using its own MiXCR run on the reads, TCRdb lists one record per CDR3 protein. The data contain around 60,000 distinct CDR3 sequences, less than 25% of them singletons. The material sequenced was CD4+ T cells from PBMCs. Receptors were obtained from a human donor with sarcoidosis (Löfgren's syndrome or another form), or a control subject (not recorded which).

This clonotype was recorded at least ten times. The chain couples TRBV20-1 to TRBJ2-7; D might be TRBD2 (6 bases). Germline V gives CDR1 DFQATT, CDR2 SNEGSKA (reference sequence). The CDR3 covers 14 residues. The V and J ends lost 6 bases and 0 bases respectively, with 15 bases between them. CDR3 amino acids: CSAAGTGSSYEQYF. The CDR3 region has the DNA TGCAGTGCCGCGGGGACTGGAAGCTCCTACGAGCAGTACTTC.

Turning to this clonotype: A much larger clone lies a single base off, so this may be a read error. For the CDR3, the DNA is TGCAGTGCACCACCCCCAGGGGACCCATTAAGAGAGCAGCTCTTC. It translates to CSAPPPGDPLREQLF. The chain recombines TRBV20-1 with TRBJ2-1; TRBD1 might be the D (6 bases). This CDR3 is 15 amino acids long. CDR1 and CDR2 (germline): DFQATT, SNEGSKA (reference sequence).

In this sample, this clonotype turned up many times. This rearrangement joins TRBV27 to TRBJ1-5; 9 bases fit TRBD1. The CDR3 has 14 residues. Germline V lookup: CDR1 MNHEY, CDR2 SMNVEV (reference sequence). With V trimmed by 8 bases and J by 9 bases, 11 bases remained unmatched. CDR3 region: CASGRQGDSSPQHF. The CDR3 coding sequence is TGTGCCAGCGGTCGACAGGGGGATTCCTCGCCCCAGCATTTT.

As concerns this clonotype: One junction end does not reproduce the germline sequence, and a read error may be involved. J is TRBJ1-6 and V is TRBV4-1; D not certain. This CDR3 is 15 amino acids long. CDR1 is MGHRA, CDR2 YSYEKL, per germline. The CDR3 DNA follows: TGCGCCAGCAGCCGAGCGTTAGGGTACAATTCACCCCTCCGCTTT. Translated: CASSRALGYNSPLRF.

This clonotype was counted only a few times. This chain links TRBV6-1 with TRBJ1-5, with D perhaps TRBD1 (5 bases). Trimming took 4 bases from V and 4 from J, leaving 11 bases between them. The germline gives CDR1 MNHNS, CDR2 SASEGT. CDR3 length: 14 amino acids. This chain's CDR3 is CASSAGGVNQPQHF. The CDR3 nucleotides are TGTGCCAGCAGTGCTGGGGGGGTTAATCAGCCCCAGCATTTT.

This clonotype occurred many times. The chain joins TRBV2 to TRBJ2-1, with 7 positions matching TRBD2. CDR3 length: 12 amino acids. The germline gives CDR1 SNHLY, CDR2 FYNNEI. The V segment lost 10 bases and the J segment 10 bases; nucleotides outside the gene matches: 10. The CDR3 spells CATQLRLAEQFF. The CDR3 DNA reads TGTGCCACCCAATTACGACTAGCCGAGCAGTTCTTC.

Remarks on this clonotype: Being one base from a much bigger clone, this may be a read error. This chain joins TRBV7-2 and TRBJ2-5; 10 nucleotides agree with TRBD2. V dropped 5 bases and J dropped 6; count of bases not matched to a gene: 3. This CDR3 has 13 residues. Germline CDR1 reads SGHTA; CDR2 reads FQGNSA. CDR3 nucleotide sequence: TGTGCCAGCAGCACGGGACTAGCGAAGACCCAGTACTTC. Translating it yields CASSTGLAKTQYF.

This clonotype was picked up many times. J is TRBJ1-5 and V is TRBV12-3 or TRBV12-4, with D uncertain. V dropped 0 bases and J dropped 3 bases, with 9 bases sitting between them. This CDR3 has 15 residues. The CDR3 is CASSLAGLYNQPQHF. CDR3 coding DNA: TGTGCCAGCAGTTTAGCAGGACTTTACAATCAGCCCCAGCATTTT.

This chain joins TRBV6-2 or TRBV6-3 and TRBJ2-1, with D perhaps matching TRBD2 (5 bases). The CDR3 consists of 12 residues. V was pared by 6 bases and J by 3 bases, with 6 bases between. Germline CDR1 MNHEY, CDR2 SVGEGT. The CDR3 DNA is TGTGCCAGCAGGGGAGACTACAATGAGCAGTTCTTC. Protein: CASRGDYNEQFF.

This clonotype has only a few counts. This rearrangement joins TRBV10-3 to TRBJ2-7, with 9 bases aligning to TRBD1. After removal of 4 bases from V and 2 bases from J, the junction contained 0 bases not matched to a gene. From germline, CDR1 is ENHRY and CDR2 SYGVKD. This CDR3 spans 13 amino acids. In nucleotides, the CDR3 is TGTGCCATCAGTGGACAGGGGGCCTACGAGCAGTACTTC. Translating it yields CAISGQGAYEQYF.

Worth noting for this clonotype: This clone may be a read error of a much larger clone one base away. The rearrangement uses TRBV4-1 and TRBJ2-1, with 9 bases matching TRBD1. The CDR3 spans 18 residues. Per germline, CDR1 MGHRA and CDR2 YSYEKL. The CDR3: CASSPSRLDRGIYNKQFF. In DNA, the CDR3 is TGCGCCAGCAGCCCCAGCCGACTGGACAGGGGTATCTACAATAAGCAGTTCTTC.

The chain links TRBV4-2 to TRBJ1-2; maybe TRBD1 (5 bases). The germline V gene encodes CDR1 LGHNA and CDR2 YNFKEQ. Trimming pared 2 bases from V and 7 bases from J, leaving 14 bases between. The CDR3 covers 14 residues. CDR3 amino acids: CASSQWWGVTGYTF. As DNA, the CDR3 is TGTGCCAGCAGCCAATGGTGGGGGGTCACTGGCTACACCTTC.

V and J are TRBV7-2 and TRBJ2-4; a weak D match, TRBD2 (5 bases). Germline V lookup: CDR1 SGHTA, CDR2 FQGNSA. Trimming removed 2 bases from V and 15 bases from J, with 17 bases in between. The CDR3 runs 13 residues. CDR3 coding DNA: TGTGCCAGCAGCTTAAGCCCGACGGGATTGTGGTACTTC. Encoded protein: CASSLSPTGLWYF.

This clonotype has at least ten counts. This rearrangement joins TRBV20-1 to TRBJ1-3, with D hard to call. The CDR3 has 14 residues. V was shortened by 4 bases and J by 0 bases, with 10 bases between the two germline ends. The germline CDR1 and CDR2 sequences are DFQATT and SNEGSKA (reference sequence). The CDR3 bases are TGCAGTGCTAAAATCACCAACTCTGGAAACACCATATATTTT. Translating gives CSAKITNSGNTIYF.

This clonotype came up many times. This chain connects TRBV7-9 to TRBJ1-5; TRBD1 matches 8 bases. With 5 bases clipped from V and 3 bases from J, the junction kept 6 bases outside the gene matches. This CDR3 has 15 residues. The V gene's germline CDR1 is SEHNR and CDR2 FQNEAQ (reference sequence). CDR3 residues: CASSPGQGFNQPQHF. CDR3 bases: TGTGCCAGCAGCCCAGGACAGGGCTTCAATCAGCCCCAGCATTTT.

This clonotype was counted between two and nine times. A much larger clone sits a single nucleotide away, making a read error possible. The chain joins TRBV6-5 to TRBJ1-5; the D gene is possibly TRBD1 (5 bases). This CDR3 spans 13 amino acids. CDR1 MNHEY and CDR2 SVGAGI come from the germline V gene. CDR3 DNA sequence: TGTGCCAGCAGTTTACAGGAAAATCAGCCCCAGCGTTTT. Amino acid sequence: CASSLQENQPQRF.

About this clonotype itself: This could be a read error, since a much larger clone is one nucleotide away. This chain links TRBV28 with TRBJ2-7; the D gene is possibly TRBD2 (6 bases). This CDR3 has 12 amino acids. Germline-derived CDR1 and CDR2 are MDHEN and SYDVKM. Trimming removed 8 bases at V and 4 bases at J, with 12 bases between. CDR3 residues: CASGVEGYEQYV. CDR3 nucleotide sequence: TGTGCCAGCGGGGTGGAGGGGTACGAGCAGTACGTC.

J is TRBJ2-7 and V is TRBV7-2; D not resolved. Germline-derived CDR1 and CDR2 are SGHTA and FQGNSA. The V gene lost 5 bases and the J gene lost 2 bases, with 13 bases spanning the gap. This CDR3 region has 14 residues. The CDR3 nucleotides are TGTGCCAGCAGCGTAGGGCCAGCTACCTACGAGCAGTACTTC. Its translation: CASSVGPATYEQYF.

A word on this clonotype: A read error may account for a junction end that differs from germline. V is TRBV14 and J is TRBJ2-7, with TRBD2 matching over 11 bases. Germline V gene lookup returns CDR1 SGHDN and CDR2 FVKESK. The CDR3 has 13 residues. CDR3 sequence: CAGSQVSSGRFYF. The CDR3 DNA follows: TGTGCCGGCAGCCAAGTATCTAGCGGGAGGTTCTATTTC.

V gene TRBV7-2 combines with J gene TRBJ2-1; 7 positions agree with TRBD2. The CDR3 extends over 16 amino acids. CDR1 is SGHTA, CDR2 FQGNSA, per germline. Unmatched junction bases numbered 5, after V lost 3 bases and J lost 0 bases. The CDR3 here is CASSFLGGSSYNEQFF. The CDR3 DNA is TGTGCCAGCAGCTTTTTGGGCGGGAGCTCCTACAATGAGCAGTTCTTC.

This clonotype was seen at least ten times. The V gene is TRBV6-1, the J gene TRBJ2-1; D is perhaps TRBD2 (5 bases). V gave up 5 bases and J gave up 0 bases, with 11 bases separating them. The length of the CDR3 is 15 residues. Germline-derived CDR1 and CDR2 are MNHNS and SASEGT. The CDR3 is CASSSRGSSYNEQFF. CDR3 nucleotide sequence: TGTGCCAGCAGTAGCCGAGGGAGCTCCTACAATGAGCAGTTCTTC.

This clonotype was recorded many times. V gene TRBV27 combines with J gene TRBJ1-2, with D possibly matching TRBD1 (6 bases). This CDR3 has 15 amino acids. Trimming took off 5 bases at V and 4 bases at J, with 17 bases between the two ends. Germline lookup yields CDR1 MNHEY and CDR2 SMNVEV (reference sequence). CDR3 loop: CASSPSGDGPYGYTF. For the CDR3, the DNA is TGTGCCAGCAGTCCGTCAGGGGACGGGCCCTATGGCTACACCTTC.

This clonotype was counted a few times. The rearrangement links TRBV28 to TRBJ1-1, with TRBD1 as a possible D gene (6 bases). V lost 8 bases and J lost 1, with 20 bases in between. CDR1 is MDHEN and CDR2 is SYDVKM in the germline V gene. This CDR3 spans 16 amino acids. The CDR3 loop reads CASRWGKRGRNTEAFF. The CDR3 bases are TGTGCCAGCCGCTGGGGGAAAAGGGGGAGGAACACTGAAGCTTTCTTT.

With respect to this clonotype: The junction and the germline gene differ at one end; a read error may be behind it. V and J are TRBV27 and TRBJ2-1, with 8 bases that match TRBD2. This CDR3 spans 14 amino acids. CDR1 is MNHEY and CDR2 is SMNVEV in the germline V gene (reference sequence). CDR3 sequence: CASRAGVPYNEQSF. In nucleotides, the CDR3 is TGTGCCAGCAGAGCGGGGGTTCCCTACAATGAGCAGTCCTTC.

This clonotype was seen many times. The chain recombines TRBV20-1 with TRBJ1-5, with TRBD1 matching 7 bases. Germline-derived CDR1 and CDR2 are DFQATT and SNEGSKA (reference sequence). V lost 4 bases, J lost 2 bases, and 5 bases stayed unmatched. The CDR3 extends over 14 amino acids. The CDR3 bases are TGCAGTGCTATACCCACAGGGGGCAATCAGCCCCAGCATTTT. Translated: CSAIPTGGNQPQHF.

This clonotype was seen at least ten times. The CDR3 reads CSALAVTPGLGTDTQYF. The CDR3 region has the DNA TGCAGTGCCTTAGCCGTTACTCCTGGATTAGGCACAGATACGCAGTATTTT. The rearrangement links TRBV20-1 to TRBJ2-3; D gene unclear. Germline V CDR1 and CDR2: DFQATT, SNEGSKA (reference sequence). The V end lost 6 bases, the J end lost 1 base, and 23 bases lay between the germline ends. This CDR3 region has 17 residues.

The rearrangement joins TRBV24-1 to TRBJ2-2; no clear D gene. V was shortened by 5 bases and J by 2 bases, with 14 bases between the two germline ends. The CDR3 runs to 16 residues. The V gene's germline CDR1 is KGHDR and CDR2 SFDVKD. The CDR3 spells CATSAWADGNTGELFF. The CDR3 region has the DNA TGTGCCACCAGTGCTTGGGCCGATGGAAACACCGGGGAGCTGTTTTTT.

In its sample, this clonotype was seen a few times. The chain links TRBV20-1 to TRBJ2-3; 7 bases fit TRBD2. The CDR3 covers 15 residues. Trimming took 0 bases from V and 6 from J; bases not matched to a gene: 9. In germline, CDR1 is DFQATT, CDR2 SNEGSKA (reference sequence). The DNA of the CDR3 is TGCAGTGCTAGAGATGAGGCCGGGAGGTCGGATACGCAGTATTTT. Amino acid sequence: CSARDEAGRSDTQYF.

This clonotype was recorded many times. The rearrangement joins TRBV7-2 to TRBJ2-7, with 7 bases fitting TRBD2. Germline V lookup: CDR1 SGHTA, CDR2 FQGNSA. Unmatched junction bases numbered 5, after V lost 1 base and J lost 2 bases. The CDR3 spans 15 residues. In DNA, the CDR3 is TGTGCCAGCAGCTTAGAGGCGGGAGCTCCCTACGAGCAGTACTTC. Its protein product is CASSLEAGAPYEQYF.

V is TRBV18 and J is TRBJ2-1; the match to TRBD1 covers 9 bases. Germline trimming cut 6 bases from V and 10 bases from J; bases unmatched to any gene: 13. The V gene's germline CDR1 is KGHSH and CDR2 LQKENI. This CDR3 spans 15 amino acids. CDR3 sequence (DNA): TGTGCCAGCTCCCGGGTCGTGACAGGGGGAGAGGAGCAGTTCTTC. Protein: CASSRVVTGGEEQFF.